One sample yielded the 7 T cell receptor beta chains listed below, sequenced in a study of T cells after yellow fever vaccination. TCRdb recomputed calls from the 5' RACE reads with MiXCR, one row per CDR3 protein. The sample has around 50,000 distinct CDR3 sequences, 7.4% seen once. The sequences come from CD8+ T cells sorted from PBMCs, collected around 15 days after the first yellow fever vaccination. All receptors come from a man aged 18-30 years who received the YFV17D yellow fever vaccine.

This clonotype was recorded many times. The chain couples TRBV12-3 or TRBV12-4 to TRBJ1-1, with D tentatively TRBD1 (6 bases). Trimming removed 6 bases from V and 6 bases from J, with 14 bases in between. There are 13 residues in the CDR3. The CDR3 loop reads CASSPGAGAEAFF. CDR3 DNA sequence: TGTGCCAGCAGCCCAGGGGCAGGTGCTGAAGCTTTCTTT.

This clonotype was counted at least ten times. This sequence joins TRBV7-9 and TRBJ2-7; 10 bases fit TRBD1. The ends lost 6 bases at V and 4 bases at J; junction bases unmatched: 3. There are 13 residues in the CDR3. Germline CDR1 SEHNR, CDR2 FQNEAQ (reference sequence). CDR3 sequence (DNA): TGTGCCAGCAGAGGACAGGGGGATTACGAGCAGTACTTC. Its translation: CASRGQGDYEQYF.

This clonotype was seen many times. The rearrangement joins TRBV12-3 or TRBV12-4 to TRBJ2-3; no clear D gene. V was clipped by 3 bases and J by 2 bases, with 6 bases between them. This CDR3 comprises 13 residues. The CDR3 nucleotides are TGTGCCAGCAGTTTCGGAGCCACAGATACGCAGTATTTT. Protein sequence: CASSFGATDTQYF.

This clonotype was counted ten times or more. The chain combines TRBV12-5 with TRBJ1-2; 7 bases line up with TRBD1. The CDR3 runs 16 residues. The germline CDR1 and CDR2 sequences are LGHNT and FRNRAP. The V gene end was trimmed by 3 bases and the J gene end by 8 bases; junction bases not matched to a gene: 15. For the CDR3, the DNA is TGTGCTAGTGGTTTTGGTAACGCGGGACAGTTTGGAGGCTACACCTTC. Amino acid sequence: CASGFGNAGQFGGYTF.

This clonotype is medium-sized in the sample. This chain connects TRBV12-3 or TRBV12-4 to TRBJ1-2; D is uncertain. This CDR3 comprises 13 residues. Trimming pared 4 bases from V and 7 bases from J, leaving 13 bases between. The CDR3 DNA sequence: TGTGCCAGCAGTTCCAATGGTTTCGGTGGCTACACCTTC. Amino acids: CASSSNGFGGYTF.

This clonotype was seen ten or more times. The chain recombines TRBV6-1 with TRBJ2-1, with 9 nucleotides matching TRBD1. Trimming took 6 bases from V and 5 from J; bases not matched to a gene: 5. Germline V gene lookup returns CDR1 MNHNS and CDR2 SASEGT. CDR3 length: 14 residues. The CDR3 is CASSFGTGNNEQFF. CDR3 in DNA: TGTGCCAGCAGCTTCGGGACAGGGAACAATGAGCAGTTCTTC.

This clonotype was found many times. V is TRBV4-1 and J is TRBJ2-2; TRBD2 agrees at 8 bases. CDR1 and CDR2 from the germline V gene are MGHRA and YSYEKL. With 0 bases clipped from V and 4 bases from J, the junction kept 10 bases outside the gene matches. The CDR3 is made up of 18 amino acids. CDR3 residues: CASSQDGFRGGTTGELFF. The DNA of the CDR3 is TGCGCCAGCAGCCAAGACGGGTTCCGCGGGGGGACCACCGGGGAGCTGTTTTTT.